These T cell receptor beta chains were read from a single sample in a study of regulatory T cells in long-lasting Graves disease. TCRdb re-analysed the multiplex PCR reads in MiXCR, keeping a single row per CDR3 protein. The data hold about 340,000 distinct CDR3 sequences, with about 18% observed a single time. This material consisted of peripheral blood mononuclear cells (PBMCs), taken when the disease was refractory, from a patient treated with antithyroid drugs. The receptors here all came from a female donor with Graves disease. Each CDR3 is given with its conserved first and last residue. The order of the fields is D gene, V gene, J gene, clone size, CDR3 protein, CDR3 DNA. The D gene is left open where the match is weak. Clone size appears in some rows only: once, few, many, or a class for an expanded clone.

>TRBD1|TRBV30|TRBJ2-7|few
CAWSFGYGTGGISSYEQYF
TGTGCCTGGAGTTTTGGTTACGGAACAGGGGGCATTAGCTCCTACGAGCAGTACTTC
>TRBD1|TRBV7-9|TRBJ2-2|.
CASSSPLGQGNTGELFF
TGTGCCAGCAGCTCCCCCCTAGGACAGGGGAACACCGGGGAGCTGTTTTTT
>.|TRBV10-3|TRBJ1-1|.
CAISEGIGRGNTEAFF
TGTGCCATCAGTGAGGGGATCGGAAGAGGGAACACTGAAGCTTTCTTT
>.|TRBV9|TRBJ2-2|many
CASSGGRSNTGELFF
TGTGCCAGCAGCGGAGGTCGTTCGAACACCGGGGAGCTGTTTTTT
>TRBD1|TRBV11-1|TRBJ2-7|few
CASSQQGARHSF
TGTGCCAGCAGCCAACAGGGGGCGCGCCACTCTTTC
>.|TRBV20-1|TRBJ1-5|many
CSASNSQSNQPQHF
TGCAGTGCTAGTAACAGCCAGAGCAATCAGCCCCAGCATTTT
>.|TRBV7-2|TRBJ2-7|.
CASSLAQGAAYEQYF
TGTGCCAGCAGCTTAGCGCAGGGCGCTGCCTACGAGCAGTACTTC
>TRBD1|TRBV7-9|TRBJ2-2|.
CASRRPGTGTNTGELFF
TGTGCCAGCAGGCGTCCCGGGACAGGGACGAACACCGGGGAGCTGTTTTTT
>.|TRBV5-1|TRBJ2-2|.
CASSLGRLTTDTGELFF
TGCGCCAGCAGCTTGGGACGGTTAACGACGGACACCGGGGAGCTGTTTTTT
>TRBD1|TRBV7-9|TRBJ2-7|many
CASSAGQGSSYEQYF
TGTGCCAGCAGCGCCGGACAGGGATCGTCCTACGAGCAGTACTTC
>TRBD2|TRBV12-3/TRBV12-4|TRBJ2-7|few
CASSPPPGLAGPYEQYF
TGTGCCAGCAGTCCTCCCCCGGGACTAGCGGGACCCTACGAGCAGTACTTC
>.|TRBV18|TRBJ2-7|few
CASSPFTVSYEQYF
TGTGCCAGCTCACCATTCACAGTATCCTACGAGCAGTACTTC
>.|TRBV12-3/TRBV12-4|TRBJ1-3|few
CASTPHRGNTIYF
TGTGCCAGCACCCCTCACAGGGGAAACACCATATATTTT
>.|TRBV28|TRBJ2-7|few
CASSYGISYEQYF
TGTGCCAGCAGTTACGGCATTAGCTACGAGCAGTACTTC
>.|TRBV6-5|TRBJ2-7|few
CASSYTGPPYEQYF
TGTGCCAGCAGTTACACTGGTCCTCCCTACGAGCAGTACTTC
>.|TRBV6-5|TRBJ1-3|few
CASSYIPYSGNTIYF
TGTGCCAGCAGTTACATCCCGTACTCTGGAAACACCATATATTTT
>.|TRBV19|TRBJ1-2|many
CASSIEAGEGYGYTF
TGTGCCAGTAGTATAGAGGCGGGGGAGGGCTATGGCTACACCTTC
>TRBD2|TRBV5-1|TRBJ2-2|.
CASSLVAGAPTGELFF
TGCGCCAGCAGCTTGGTAGCGGGGGCGCCCACCGGGGAGCTGTTTTTT
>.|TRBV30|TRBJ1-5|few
CAWSPTGGQPQHF
TGTGCCTGGAGCCCTACGGGTGGTCAGCCCCAGCATTTT
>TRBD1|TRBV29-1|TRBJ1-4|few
CSVGSGTVNEKLFF
TGCAGCGTTGGGTCCGGGACAGTTAATGAAAAACTGTTTTTT
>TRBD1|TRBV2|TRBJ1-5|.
CASCRDREYQPQHF
TGTGCCAGCTGCCGAGACAGGGAATATCAGCCCCAGCATTTT
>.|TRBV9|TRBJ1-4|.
CASSPAAAGANEKLFF
TGTGCCAGCAGCCCCGCGGCCGCCGGGGCTAATGAAAAACTGTTTTTT
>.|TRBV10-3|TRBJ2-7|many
CAISEPRDNYEQYF
TGTGCCATCAGCGAACCCCGGGACAACTACGAGCAGTACTTC
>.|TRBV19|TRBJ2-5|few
CASSSDGGETQYF
TGTGCCAGTAGTAGCGACGGTGGAGAGACCCAGTACTTC
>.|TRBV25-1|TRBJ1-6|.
CASRTGSSYNSPLHF
TGTGCCAGCAGAACAGGGAGCTCCTATAATTCACCCCTCCACTTT
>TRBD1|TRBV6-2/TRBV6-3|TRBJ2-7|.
CAGGQGTHGQYF
TGTGCCGGGGGACAGGGGACGCACGGGCAGTACTTC
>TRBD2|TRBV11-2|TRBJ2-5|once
CASSYPLAGGGETQYF
TGTGCCAGCAGCTATCCCCTAGCGGGGGGGGGGGAGACCCAGTACTTC
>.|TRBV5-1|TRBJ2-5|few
CASSPRTPHETQYF
TGCGCCAGCAGCCCCCGGACTCCCCACGAGACCCAGTACTTC
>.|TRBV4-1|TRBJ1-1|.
CASSLLQENTEAFF
TGCGCCAGCAGCCTTTTACAAGAAAACACTGAAGCTTTCTTT
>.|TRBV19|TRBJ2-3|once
CASSPLDSTDTQYF
TGTGCCAGTAGTCCCTTGGACAGCACAGATACGCAGTATTTT
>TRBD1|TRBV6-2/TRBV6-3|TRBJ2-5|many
CASSYGTGAQETQYF
TGTGCCAGCAGTTACGGGACAGGAGCCCAAGAGACCCAGTACTTC
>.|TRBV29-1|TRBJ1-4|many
CSVLDGFNEKLFF
TGCAGCGTGCTGGACGGCTTTAATGAAAAACTGTTTTTT
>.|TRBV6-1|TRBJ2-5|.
CASHLGGETQYF
TGTGCCAGCCACCTAGGGGGGGAGACCCAGTACTTC
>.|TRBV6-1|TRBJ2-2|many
CASRFSMEGGTGELFF
TGTGCCAGCAGGTTCTCAATGGAGGGCGGCACCGGGGAGCTGTTTTTT
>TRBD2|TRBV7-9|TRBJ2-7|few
CASSLLAGESGQYF
TGTGCCAGCAGCTTACTAGCGGGAGAATCTGGGCAGTACTTC
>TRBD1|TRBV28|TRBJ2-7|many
CASSGTGVFHEQYF
TGTGCCAGCAGTGGGACAGGGGTGTTCCACGAGCAGTACTTC
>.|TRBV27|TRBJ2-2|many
CASSLERGELFF
TGTGCCAGCAGTTTAGAGCGCGGGGAGCTGTTTTTT
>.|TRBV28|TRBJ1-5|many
CASSLTGAGAMSNQPQHF
TGTGCCAGCAGTTTAACTGGCGCGGGGGCTATGAGCAATCAGCCCCAGCATTTT
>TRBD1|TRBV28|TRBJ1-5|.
CAGSLGTGTQPQHF
TGTGCCGGCAGTTTGGGGACAGGGACGCAGCCCCAGCATTTT
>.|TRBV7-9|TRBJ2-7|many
CASREGGRYEQYF
TGTGCCAGCCGTGAAGGGGGGCGGTACGAGCAGTACTTC
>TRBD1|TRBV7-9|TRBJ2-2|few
CASSPRTGANTGELFF
TGTGCCAGCAGCCCTCGGACAGGAGCGAACACCGGGGAGCTGTTTTTT
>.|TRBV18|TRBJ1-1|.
CASSPRPSNTEAFF
TGTGCCAGCTCACCACGGCCGTCGAACACTGAAGCTTTCTTT
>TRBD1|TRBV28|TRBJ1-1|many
CASSLPRDRGFGKNTEAFF
TGTGCCAGCAGTCTACCCCGGGACAGGGGCTTCGGCAAGAACACTGAAGCTTTCTTT
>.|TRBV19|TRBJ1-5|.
CASSAKGLGEVVFGNQPQHF
TGTGCCAGTAGTGCCAAGGGACTCGGCGAGGTGGTATTCGGCAATCAGCCCCAGCATTTT
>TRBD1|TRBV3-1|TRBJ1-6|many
CASSHGQVYNSPLHF
TGTGCCAGCAGCCACGGACAGGTCTATAATTCACCCCTCCACTTT
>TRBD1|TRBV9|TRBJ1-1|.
CASSHGQGSTEAFF
TGTGCCAGCAGTCACGGACAGGGGAGTACTGAAGCTTTCTTT
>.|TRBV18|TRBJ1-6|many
CASSPQKNSPLHF
TGTGCCAGCTCACCTCAGAAGAATTCACCCCTCCACTTT
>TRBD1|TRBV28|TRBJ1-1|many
CASSLPGGLNTEAFF
TGTGCCAGCAGTCTGCCAGGGGGATTGAACACTGAAGCTTTCTTT
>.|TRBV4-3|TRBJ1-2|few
CASSQDLGNSNYGYTF
TGCGCCAGCAGCCAAGATCTCGGGAATTCTAACTATGGCTACACCTTC
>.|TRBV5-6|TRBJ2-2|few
CASSLWRATNTGELFF
TGTGCCAGCAGCTTGTGGAGGGCGACGAACACCGGGGAGCTGTTTTTT
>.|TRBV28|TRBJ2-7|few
CASSADQGSSSYEQYF
TGTGCCAGCAGTGCAGATCAGGGGTCTTCCTCCTACGAGCAGTACTTC
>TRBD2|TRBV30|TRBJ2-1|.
CAWKRGGNNEQFF
TGTGCCTGGAAGCGGGGGGGCAACAATGAGCAGTTCTTC